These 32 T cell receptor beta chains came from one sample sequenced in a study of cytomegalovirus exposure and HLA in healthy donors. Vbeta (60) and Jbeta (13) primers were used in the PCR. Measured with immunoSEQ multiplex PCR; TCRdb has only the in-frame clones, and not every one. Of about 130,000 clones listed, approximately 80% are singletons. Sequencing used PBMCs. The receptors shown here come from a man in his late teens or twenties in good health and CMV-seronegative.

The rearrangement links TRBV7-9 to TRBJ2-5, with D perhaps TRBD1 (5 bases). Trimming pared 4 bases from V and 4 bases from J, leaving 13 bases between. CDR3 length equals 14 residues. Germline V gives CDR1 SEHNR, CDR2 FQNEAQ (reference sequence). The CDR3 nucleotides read TGTGCCAGCAGCTCTCTTCAGGGTCGAGAGACCCAGTACTTC. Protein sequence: CASSSLQGRETQYF.

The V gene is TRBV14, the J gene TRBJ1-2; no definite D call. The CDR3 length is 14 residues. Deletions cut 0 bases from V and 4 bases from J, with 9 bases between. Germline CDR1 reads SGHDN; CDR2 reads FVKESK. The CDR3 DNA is TGTGCCAGCAGCCAAGAGTTAGCAACCTATGGCTACACCTTC. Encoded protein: CASSQELATYGYTF.

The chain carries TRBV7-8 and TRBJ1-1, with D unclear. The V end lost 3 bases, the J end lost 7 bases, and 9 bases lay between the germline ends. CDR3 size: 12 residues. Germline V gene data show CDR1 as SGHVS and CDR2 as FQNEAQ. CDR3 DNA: TGTGCCAGCAGCTTTTGGCAAGATGAAGCTTTCTTT. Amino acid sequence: CASSFWQDEAFF. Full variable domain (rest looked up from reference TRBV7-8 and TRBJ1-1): GAGVSQSPRYKVAKRGQDVALRCDPISGHVSLFWYQQALGQGPEFLTYFQNEAQLDKSGLPSDRFFAERPEGSVSTLKIQRTQQEDSAVYLCASSFWQDEAFFGQGTRLTVV.

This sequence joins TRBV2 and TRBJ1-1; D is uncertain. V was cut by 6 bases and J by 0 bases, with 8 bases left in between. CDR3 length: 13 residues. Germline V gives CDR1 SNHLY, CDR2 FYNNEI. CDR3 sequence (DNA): TGTGCCAGCAGCGACACTTTGAACACTGAAGCTTTCTTT. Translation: CASSDTLNTEAFF.

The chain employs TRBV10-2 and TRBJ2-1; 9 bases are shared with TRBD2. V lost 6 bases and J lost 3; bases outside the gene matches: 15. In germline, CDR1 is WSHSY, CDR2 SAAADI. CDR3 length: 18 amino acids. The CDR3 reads CASRGAASGASLYNEQFF. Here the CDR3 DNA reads TGCGCCAGCAGAGGCGCGGCTAGCGGGGCCTCCCTCTACAATGAGCAGTTCTTC.

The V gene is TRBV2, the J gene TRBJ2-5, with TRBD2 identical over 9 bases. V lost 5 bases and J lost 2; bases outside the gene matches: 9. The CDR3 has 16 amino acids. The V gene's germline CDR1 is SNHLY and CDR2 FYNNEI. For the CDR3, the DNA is TGTGCCAGCAGTCCGGGCGGGGGGGCCGAACAAGAGACCCAGTACTTC. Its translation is CASSPGGGAEQETQYF.

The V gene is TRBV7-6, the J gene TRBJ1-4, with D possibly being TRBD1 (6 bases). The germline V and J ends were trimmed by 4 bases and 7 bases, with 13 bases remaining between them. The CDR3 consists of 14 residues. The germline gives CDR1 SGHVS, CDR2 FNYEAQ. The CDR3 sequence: CASSSRDISEKLFF. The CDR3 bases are TGTGCCAGCAGCTCCCGGGACATATCTGAAAAACTGTTTTTT.

CDR3 sequence: CATSRALTRDDEKLFF. In nucleotides, the CDR3 is TGTGCCACCAGCAGAGCTCTGACACGCGACGATGAAAAACTGTTTTTT. The chain employs TRBV15 and TRBJ1-4; D gene unclear. With 1 base removed from V and 6 bases from J, the gap between germline ends came to 15 bases. Germline V CDR1 and CDR2: LNHNV, YYDKDF (reference sequence). The CDR3 is 16 amino acids.

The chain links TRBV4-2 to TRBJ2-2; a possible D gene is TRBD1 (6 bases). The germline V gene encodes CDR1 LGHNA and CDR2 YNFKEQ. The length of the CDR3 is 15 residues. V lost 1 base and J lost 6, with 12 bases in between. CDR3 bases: TGTGCCAGCAGCCAAGCGTTACAGGGAGCCGGGGAGCTGTTTTTT. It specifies CASSQALQGAGELFF.

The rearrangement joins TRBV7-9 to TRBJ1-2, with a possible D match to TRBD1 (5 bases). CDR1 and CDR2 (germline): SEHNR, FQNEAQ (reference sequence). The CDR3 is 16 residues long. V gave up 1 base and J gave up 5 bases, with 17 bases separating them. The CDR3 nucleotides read TGTGCCAGCAGCTTAGTCCACCGGGACCGGGAGTATGGCTACACCTTC. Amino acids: CASSLVHRDREYGYTF.

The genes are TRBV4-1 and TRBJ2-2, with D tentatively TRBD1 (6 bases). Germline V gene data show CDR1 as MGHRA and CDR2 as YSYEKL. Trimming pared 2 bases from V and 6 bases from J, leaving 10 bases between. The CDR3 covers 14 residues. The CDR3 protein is CASSQLPGAGELFF. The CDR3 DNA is TGCGCCAGCAGCCAATTACCAGGGGCCGGGGAGCTGTTTTTT.

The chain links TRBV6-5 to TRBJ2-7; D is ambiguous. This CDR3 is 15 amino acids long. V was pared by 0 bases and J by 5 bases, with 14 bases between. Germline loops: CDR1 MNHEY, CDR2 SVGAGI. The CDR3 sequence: CASSYSGFIGHEQYF. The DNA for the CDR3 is TGTGCCAGCAGTTACTCCGGGTTTATAGGTCACGAGCAGTACTTC.

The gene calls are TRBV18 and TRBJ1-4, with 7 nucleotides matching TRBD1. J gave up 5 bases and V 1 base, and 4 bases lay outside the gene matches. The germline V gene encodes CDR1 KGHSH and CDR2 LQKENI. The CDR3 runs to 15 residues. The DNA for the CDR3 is TGTGCCAGCTCACCACAGGGACAGCGAAATGAAAAACTGTTTTTT. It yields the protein CASSPQGQRNEKLFF. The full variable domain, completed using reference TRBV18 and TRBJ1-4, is NAGVMQNPRHLVRRRGQEARLRCSPMKGHSHVYWYRQLPEEGLKFMVYLQKENIIDESGMPKERFSAEFPKEGPSILRIQQVVRGDSAAYFCASSPQGQRNEKLFFGSGTQLSVL.

The CDR3 DNA reads as TGTGCCTGGAATCGGGACAGGGGTGGCTACACCTTC. Translation gives CAWNRDRGGYTF. The rearrangement uses TRBV30 and TRBJ1-2; TRBD1 matches at 10 bases. The CDR3 is 12 amino acids. J was trimmed by 7 bases and V by 4 bases; bases with no gene match: 3. In germline, CDR1 is GTSNPN, CDR2 SVGIG (reference sequence). The full variable domain, in which reference TRBV30 and TRBJ1-2 provide the parts outside the CDR3, is SQTIHQWPATLVQPVGSPLSLECTVEGTSNPNLYWYRQAAGRGLQLLFYSVGIGQISSEVPQNLSASRPQDRQFILSSKKLLLSDSGFYLCAWNRDRGGYTFGSGTRLTVV.

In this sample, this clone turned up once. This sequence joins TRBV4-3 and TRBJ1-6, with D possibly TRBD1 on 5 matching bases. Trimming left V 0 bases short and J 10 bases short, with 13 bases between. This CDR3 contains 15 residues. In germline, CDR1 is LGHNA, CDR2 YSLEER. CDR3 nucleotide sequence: TGCGCCAGCAGCCAAGATTCCGGGGGTGGGTCACCCCTCCACTTT. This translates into CASSQDSGGGSPLHF.

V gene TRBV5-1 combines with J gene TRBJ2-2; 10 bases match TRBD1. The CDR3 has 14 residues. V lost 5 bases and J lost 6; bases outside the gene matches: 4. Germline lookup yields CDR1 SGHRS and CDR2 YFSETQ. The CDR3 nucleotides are TGCGCCAGCAGTGGGGACAGGGGTGCCGGGGAGCTGTTTTTT. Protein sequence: CASSGDRGAGELFF.

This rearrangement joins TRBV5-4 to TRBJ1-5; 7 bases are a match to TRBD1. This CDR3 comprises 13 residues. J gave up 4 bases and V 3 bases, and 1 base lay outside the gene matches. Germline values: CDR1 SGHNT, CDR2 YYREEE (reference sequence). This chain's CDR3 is CASSSGQNQPQHF. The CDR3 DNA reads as TGTGCCAGCAGCTCGGGACAGAATCAGCCCCAGCATTTT.

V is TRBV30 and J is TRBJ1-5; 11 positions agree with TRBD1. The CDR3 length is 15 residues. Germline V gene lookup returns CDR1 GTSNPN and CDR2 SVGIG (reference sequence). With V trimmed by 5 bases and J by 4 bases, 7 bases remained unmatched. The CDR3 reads CAWPARDRGNQPQHF. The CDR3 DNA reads TGTGCCTGGCCCGCCCGGGACAGGGGGAATCAGCCCCAGCATTTT.

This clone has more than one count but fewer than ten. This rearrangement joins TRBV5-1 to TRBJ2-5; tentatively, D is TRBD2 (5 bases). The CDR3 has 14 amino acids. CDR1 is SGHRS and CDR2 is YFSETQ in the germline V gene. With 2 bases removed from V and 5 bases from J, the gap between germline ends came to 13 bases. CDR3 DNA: TGCGCCAGCAGCTTCCTCGAGGGCCGGGAGACCCAGTACTTC. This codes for CASSFLEGRETQYF.

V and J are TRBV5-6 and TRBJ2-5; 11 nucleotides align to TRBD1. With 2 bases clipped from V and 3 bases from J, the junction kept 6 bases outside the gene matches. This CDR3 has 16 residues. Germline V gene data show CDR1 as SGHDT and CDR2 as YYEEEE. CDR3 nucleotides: TGTGCCAGCAGCTTCTACGGACAGGGGGCTGAAGAGACCCAGTACTTC. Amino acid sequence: CASSFYGQGAEETQYF.

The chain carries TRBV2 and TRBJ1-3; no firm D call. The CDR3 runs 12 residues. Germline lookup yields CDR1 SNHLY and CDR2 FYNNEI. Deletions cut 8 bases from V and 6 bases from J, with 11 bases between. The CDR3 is CASGQKANTIYF. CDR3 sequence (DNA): TGTGCCAGCGGGCAGAAAGCAAACACCATATATTTT.

CDR3 nucleotide sequence: TGTGCCAGCAGCTCTAAACGACTAGCTGGTGATACGCAGTATTTT. This encodes CASSSKRLAGDTQYF. The chain carries TRBV7-8 and TRBJ2-3; TRBD2 aligns across 7 bases. The CDR3 totals 15 residues. Trimming took 4 bases from V and 6 from J; bases not matched to a gene: 10. The germline gives CDR1 SGHVS, CDR2 FQNEAQ.

CDR3 sequence: CASGTVNSGANVLTF. DNA for the CDR3: TGTGCCAGCGGGACAGTCAACTCTGGGGCCAACGTCCTGACTTTC. This chain connects TRBV28 to TRBJ2-6, with 7 bases lining up with TRBD1. CDR3 length equals 15 residues. Per germline, CDR1 MDHEN and CDR2 SYDVKM. Losses at the gene ends were 8 bases for V and 0 bases for J; bases not matched to a gene: 4. Full variable domain (rest looked up from reference TRBV28 and TRBJ2-6): DVKVTQSSRYLVKRTGEKVFLECVQDMDHENMFWYRQDPGLGLRLIYFSYDVKMKEKGDIPEGYSVSREKKERFSLILESASTNQTSMYLCASGTVNSGANVLTFGAGSRLTVL.

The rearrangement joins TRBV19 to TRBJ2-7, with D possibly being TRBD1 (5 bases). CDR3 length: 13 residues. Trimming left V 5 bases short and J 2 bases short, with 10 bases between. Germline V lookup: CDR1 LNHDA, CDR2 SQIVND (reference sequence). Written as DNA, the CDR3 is TGTGCCAGTAGTCCCCAGGGAACCTACGAGCAGTACTTC. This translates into CASSPQGTYEQYF.

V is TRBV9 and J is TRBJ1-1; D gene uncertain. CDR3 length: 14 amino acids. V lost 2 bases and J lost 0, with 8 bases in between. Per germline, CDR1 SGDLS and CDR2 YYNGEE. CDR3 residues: CASSVASMNTEAFF. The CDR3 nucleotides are TGTGCCAGCAGCGTTGCAAGCATGAACACTGAAGCTTTCTTT.

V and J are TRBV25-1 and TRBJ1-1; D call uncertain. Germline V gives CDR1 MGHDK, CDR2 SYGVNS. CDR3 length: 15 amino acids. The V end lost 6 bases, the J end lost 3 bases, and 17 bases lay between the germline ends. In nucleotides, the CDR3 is TGTGCCAGCAGAAGGGCAGCCGTGGAGGACACTGAAGCTTTCTTT. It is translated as CASRRAAVEDTEAFF.

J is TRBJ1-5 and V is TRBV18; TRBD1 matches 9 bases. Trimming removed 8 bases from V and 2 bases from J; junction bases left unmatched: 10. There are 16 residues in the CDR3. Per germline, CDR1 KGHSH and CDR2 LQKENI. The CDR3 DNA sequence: TGTGCCAGCGAATGGACAGGGGATGGTGGCAATCAGCCCCAGCATTTT. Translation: CASEWTGDGGNQPQHF.

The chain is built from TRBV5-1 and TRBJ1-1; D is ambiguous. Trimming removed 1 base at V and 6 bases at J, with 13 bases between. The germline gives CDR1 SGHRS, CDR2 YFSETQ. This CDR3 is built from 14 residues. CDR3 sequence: CASSLRQLESEAFF. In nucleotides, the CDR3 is TGCGCCAGCAGCTTGAGACAATTAGAATCTGAAGCTTTCTTT.

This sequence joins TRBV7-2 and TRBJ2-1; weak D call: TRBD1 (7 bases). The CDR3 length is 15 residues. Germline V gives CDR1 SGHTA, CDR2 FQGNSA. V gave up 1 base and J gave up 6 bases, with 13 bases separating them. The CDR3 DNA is TGTGCCAGCAGCTTAGAGACAGGGAGGATCAATGAGCAGTTCTTC. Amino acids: CASSLETGRINEQFF.

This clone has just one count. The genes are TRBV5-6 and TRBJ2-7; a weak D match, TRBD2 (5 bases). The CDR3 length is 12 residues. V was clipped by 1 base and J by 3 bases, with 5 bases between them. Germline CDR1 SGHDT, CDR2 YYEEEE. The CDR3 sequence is CASSLRDYEQYF. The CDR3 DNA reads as TGTGCCAGCAGCTTGCGGGACTACGAGCAGTACTTC. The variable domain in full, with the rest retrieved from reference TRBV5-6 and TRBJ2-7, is DAGVTQSPTHLIKTRGQQVTLRCSPKSGHDTVSWYQQALGQGPQFIFQYYEEEERQRGNFPDRFSGHQFPNYSSELNVNALLLGDSALYLCASSLRDYEQYFGPGTRLTVT.

The CDR3, as DNA: TGTGCCAGCAGCCCCCTTTGTTGCGGGCAGTACTTC. Translated, it gives CASSPLCCGQYF. The chain combines TRBV7-9 with TRBJ2-7; D gene unclear. The germline gives CDR1 SEHNR, CDR2 FQNEAQ (reference sequence). The V end was cut by 5 bases, the J end by 9 bases, with 14 bases between. The CDR3 length is 12 residues.

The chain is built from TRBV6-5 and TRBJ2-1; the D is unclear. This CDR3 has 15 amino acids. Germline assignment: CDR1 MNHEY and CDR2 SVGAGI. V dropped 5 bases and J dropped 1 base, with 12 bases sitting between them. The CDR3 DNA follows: TGTGCCAGCAGTGTGCCCCGTCGGTCCTACAATGAGCAGTTCTTC. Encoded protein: CASSVPRRSYNEQFF.